This passage covers 15 T cell receptor beta chains from one sample sequenced in a study of shared clonotypes between healthy human individuals (dated by TCRdb to the early 2020s). The receptor library was made with the immunoSEQ multiplex PCR assay. Drawn from immuneACCESS, this table holds only the in-frame rearrangements with V and J called that TCRdb kept. Clones are partly lost; checked studies trace under half to an unresolved V gene and leave the rest unexplained. The sample table holds just over 2,000,000 clones, of which about 95% were seen once. Approximately 1.2% of the sample is held by the ten biggest clonotypes. For the CD8 naive samples, CD45RO-negative cells were positively selected for CCR7, yielding a CD45RA+CCR7+ population from which TemRA cells were excluded. Sample: naive CD8+ T cells sorted from blood. The meaning of the sample's cell subset or site label: CD45RA+CCR7+. These TCRs come from a man aged 18 to 30 in good health.

The gene calls are TRBV4-1 and TRBJ2-3; 8 nucleotides match TRBD2. This CDR3 has 13 residues. CDR1 is MGHRA and CDR2 is YSYEKL in the germline V gene. Trimming took 0 bases from V and 8 from J; bases not matched to a gene: 1. Written as DNA, the CDR3 is TGCGCCAGCAGCCAAGACGGGGGGGGTACGCAGTATTTT. Amino acid sequence: CASSQDGGGTQYF.

V usage is TRBV2 and J usage is TRBJ2-1, with 8 bases identical to TRBD2. CDR3 size: 15 residues. Germline trimming cut 6 bases from V and 1 base from J; bases unmatched to any gene: 5. Germline assignment: CDR1 SNHLY and CDR2 FYNNEI. CDR3 in amino acids: CASSPLAVSYNEQFF. The CDR3, as DNA: TGTGCCAGCAGCCCACTAGCGGTGTCCTACAATGAGCAGTTCTTC.

The genes are TRBV7-9 and TRBJ1-2, with D possibly TRBD1 on 5 matching bases. Germline CDR1 and CDR2: SEHNR and FQNEAQ (reference sequence). Trimming cost V 5 bases and J 7 bases, with 14 bases left between them. The CDR3 sequence is 13 residues long. DNA of the CDR3: TGTGCCAGCAGCCTCGGGACTGGGTCTGGCTACACCTTC. Amino acids: CASSLGTGSGYTF. Looking up the rest from reference TRBV7-9 and TRBJ1-2 gives the full variable domain: DTGVSQNPRHKITKRGQNVTFRCDPISEHNRLYWYRQTLGQGPEFLTYFQNEAQLEKSRLLSDRFSAERPKGSFSTLEIQRTEQGDSAMYLCASSLGTGSGYTFGSGTRLTVV.

Turning to this clone: Other DNA sequences of this sample code for an identical CDR3. This chain connects TRBV9 to TRBJ1-2; D is perhaps TRBD1 (6 bases). The CDR3 contains 14 residues. Deletions cut 2 bases from V and 0 bases from J, with 8 bases between. The germline gives CDR1 SGDLS, CDR2 YYNGEE. The CDR3 nucleotides are TGTGCCAGCAGCGTTGGGGGGCCTAACTATGGCTACACCTTC. Amino acid sequence: CASSVGGPNYGYTF.

Only a few counts were recorded for this clone. The J gene is TRBJ2-4, the V gene TRBV7-9; the match to TRBD2 covers 9 bases. V shed 1 base, J shed 8 bases, and the junction held 6 bases outside the gene matches. This CDR3 spans 15 amino acids. Germline V gene lookup returns CDR1 SEHNR and CDR2 FQNEAQ (reference sequence). CDR3 protein: CASSLDSGSSYIQYF. CDR3 DNA: TGTGCCAGCAGCTTAGATAGCGGGAGTTCTTACATTCAGTACTTC. Full variable domain (remainder filled in from reference TRBV7-9 and TRBJ2-4): DTGVSQNPRHKITKRGQNVTFRCDPISEHNRLYWYRQTLGQGPEFLTYFQNEAQLEKSRLLSDRFSAERPKGSFSTLEIQRTEQGDSAMYLCASSLDSGSSYIQYFGAGTRLSVL.

The J gene is TRBJ1-6, the V gene TRBV7-2; D call uncertain. CDR1 is SGHTA and CDR2 is FQGNSA in the germline V gene. The CDR3 extends over 16 amino acids. Trimming shortened V by 2 bases and J by 10 bases, and 18 bases separated the two germline ends. The CDR3 DNA reads TGTGCCAGCAGCTTAAAGTGGGAGTCCCTAGGATCACCCCTCCACTTT. This codes for CASSLKWESLGSPLHF.

The gene calls are TRBV16 and TRBJ2-7; D unclear. This CDR3 comprises 14 residues. Trimming removed 4 bases at V and 5 bases at J, with 15 bases between. Germline V gene sequence: CDR1 KGHSY, CDR2 FQNENV. The CDR3 loop is CASSLSAAADEQYF. The CDR3 DNA reads TGTGCCAGCAGCCTCTCCGCGGCGGCCGACGAGCAGTACTTC.

The chain couples TRBV28 to TRBJ2-5; TRBD1 matches at 7 bases. The CDR3 covers 15 residues. J was trimmed by 0 bases and V by 5 bases; bases with no gene match: 6. Per the germline V gene, CDR1 is MDHEN and CDR2 is SYDVKM. CDR3 nucleotides: TGTGCCAGCAGTCCGCCGGGACAGTACCAAGAGACCCAGTACTTC. Its translation is CASSPPGQYQETQYF.

Turning to this clone: The same CDR3 can be traced to other DNA sequences in this sample. The chain employs TRBV27 and TRBJ2-1; D not certain. Germline CDR1 reads MNHEY; CDR2 reads SMNVEV (reference sequence). V lost 2 bases and J 4 bases, leaving 9 bases between the germline ends. The CDR3 runs to 14 residues. The CDR3: CASSLRLAYNEQFF. The CDR3 DNA reads as TGTGCCAGCAGTTTACGGTTGGCTTACAATGAGCAGTTCTTC.

The chain has TRBV2 and TRBJ2-7; 9 nucleotides line up with TRBD2. The CDR3 extends over 12 amino acids. Unmatched junction bases numbered 4, after V lost 6 bases and J lost 7 bases. Looked up from germline, CDR1 is SNHLY and CDR2 is FYNNEI. This chain's CDR3 is CASRGLAWEQYF. CDR3 coding DNA: TGTGCCAGCAGGGGACTAGCTTGGGAGCAGTACTTC.

The chain recombines TRBV7-9 with TRBJ1-1, with a weak D call TRBD1 (6 bases). This CDR3 has 18 residues. Trimming left V 6 bases short and J 0 bases short, with 23 bases between. Germline CDR1 SEHNR, CDR2 FQNEAQ (reference sequence). The CDR3 sequence is CASSSSGTQGLLNTEAFF. As DNA, the CDR3 is TGTGCCAGCAGTTCGAGCGGGACACAAGGCCTACTGAACACTGAAGCTTTCTTT.

This chain links TRBV4-1 with TRBJ1-2; a possible D gene is TRBD1 (5 bases). Between the trimmed V and J ends, which lost 3 bases and 4 bases, there was a span of 18 bases. Germline CDR1 and CDR2: MGHRA and YSYEKL. The CDR3 contains 16 residues. The CDR3 DNA sequence: TGCGCCAGCAGCCAGCCAGGTGGCAGGGCACTCTATGGCTACACCTTC. It translates to CASSQPGGRALYGYTF.

The chain combines TRBV19 with TRBJ1-4, with TRBD1 as a possible D gene (5 bases). The CDR3 has 11 amino acids. Germline V lookup: CDR1 LNHDA, CDR2 SQIVND (reference sequence). V shed 7 bases and J shed 7 bases, with 7 bases lying between them. The CDR3 sequence: CASTGSEKLFF. The CDR3 DNA reads TGTGCCAGTACAGGGTCTGAAAAACTGTTTTTT.

The chain joins TRBV5-6 to TRBJ1-2; D perhaps matches TRBD1 (5 bases). The ends were cut back, 6 bases at V and 6 bases at J, with 18 bases in the middle. In germline, CDR1 is SGHDT, CDR2 YYEEEE. The CDR3 totals 14 residues. The DNA for the CDR3 is TGTGCCAGCAACTCCTCCCCAGGGAATGATGGCTACACCTTC. Translated, it gives CASNSSPGNDGYTF.

A single count supports this clone. The V and J genes are TRBV30 and TRBJ2-3; maybe TRBD2 (6 bases). Trimming shortened V by 3 bases and J by 3 bases, and 13 bases separated the two germline ends. CDR3 length equals 14 residues. CDR1 is GTSNPN and CDR2 is SVGIG in the germline V gene (reference sequence). The CDR3 here is CAWSPVGRTDTQYF. CDR3 sequence (DNA): TGTGCCTGGAGCCCAGTGGGGAGGACAGATACGCAGTATTTT.